The 28 T cell receptor beta chains below all came from one sample that was sequenced in a study of patients and donors after allogeneic stem cell transplantation (TCRdb year 2020). Preparation of the library involved RT-PCR. TCRdb shows the sequencer as NextSeq 550. The raw public data were reprocessed by TCRdb itself: fastp quality trimming at Q25, MiXCR clonotype calling, in-frame beta chains only. A single entry per CDR3 protein holds the most common genes and DNA from its merged rows. In all, the sample holds about a million distinct CDR3 sequences, and approximately 19% of those were seen once. The ten largest clonotypes hold roughly 6% of the sample. Sequenced input: blood, either unsorted or a sorted T cell fraction (not recorded which). The receptors originated from a human donor who was either an allogeneic HSCT recipient or a stem cell or donor lymphocyte infusion donor (not recorded which). It is not recorded whose cells these are; they may come from a transplant donor.

There are a few counts of this clonotype. The V call is TRBV27, the J call TRBJ2-7, with D uncertain. V lost 6 bases, J lost 0 bases, and 18 bases lay in between. Per germline, CDR1 MNHEY and CDR2 SMNVEV (reference sequence). The CDR3 runs to 16 residues. The CDR3 DNA reads TGTGCCAGCAGACCCCATTTGGGGATATCCTCCTACGAGCAGTACTTC. It encodes CASRPHLGISSYEQYF.

The chain carries TRBV7-2 and TRBJ2-5; no clear D. V was cut by 4 bases and J by 2 bases, with 11 bases left in between. The V gene's germline CDR1 is SGHTA and CDR2 FQGNSA. The CDR3 runs 14 residues. The CDR3 loop is CASSWIGPQETQYF. The CDR3 nucleotides are TGTGCCAGCAGCTGGATCGGACCACAAGAGACCCAGTACTTC.

The genes are TRBV6-1 and TRBJ2-3; 9 bases agree with TRBD1. Germline CDR1 is MNHNS and CDR2 is SASEGT. This CDR3 contains 16 residues. J lost 3 bases, V lost 10 bases, and 14 bases had no gene match. CDR3 sequence reads: CANQGVGTGRTDTQYF. The CDR3 DNA sequence: TGTGCCAACCAGGGGGTCGGGACAGGGAGGACAGATACGCAGTATTTT.

This clonotype has more than one count but fewer than ten. The rearrangement links TRBV7-2 to TRBJ2-3; 7 bases map to TRBD2. CDR1 SGHTA and CDR2 FQGNSA come from the germline V gene. The length of the CDR3 is 15 residues. Trimming removed 1 base from V and 6 bases from J; junction bases left unmatched: 7. This chain's CDR3 is CASSLDRGSFDTQYF. The CDR3 DNA reads TGTGCCAGCAGCTTAGACCGCGGGAGTTTCGATACGCAGTATTTT.

The rearrangement links TRBV5-1 to TRBJ2-2, with 9 bases aligning to TRBD2. There are 17 residues in the CDR3. The V gene end was trimmed by 0 bases and the J gene end by 0 bases; junction bases not matched to a gene: 3. Germline assignment: CDR1 SGHRS and CDR2 YFSETQ. CDR3 in DNA: TGCGCCAGCAGCTTGGTTCCTAGCGGGGCGAACACCGGGGAGCTGTTTTTT. Its protein is CASSLVPSGANTGELFF.

V is TRBV5-1 and J is TRBJ2-3; the match to TRBD2 covers 15 bases. The CDR3 loop spans 17 amino acids. Germline CDR1 is SGHRS and CDR2 is YFSETQ. J gave up 6 bases and V 0 bases, and 5 bases lay outside the gene matches. As DNA, the CDR3 is TGCGCCAGCAGCTTGGCCGGGACTAGCGGGAGGAGGGATACGCAGTATTTT. It specifies CASSLAGTSGRRDTQYF. Filled out from reference TRBV5-1 and TRBJ2-3, the complete variable domain reads KAGVTQTPRYLIKTRGQQVTLSCSPISGHRSVSWYQQTPGQGLQFLFEYFSETQRNKGNFPGRFSGRQFSNSRSEMNVSTLELGDSALYLCASSLAGTSGRRDTQYFGPGTRLTVL.

This clonotype was detected only a few times. V and J are TRBV20-1 and TRBJ2-1, with D unclear. Germline V gene data show CDR1 as DFQATT and CDR2 as SNEGSKA (reference sequence). The CDR3 covers 13 residues. Trimming removed 0 bases from V and 8 bases from J, with 11 bases in between. In DNA form, the CDR3 reads TGCAGTGCTAGAGACCCCTGGATGGATGAGCAGTTCTTC. As protein: CSARDPWMDEQFF.

V usage is TRBV3-1 and J usage is TRBJ2-5, with TRBD1 matching over 8 bases. Germline V CDR1 and CDR2: LGHDT, YNNKEL (reference sequence). This CDR3 spans 13 amino acids. J lost 5 bases, V lost 3 bases, and 2 bases had no gene match. The CDR3 loop reads CASSHRGQETQYF. Written as DNA, the CDR3 is TGTGCCAGCAGCCACAGGGGGCAGGAGACCCAGTACTTC.

The chain combines TRBV6-5 with TRBJ1-2; D is uncertain. V lost 0 bases to trimming and J lost 4 bases, with 9 bases between them. Per the germline V gene, CDR1 is MNHEY and CDR2 is SVGAGI. The CDR3 runs to 14 residues. The CDR3 region is CASSYSNDGYGYTF. CDR3 sequence (DNA): TGTGCCAGCAGTTACTCGAACGACGGCTATGGCTACACCTTC.

The chain carries TRBV20-1 and TRBJ1-2; D is undetermined. Between the trimmed V and J ends, which lost 1 base and 5 bases, there was a span of 8 bases. The CDR3 contains 12 residues. The germline CDR1 and CDR2 sequences are DFQATT and SNEGSKA (reference sequence). In DNA, the CDR3 is TGCAGTGCTAGAGTTACAGCATATGGCTACACCTTC. This gives the protein CSARVTAYGYTF.

In its sample, this clonotype was seen a few times. This chain connects TRBV5-1 to TRBJ1-2; TRBD1 agrees at 7 bases. The trim removed 0 bases at V and 6 bases at J, leaving 2 bases unmatched. This CDR3 region has 13 residues. Looked up from germline, CDR1 is SGHRS and CDR2 is YFSETQ. The CDR3 is CASSLEGGHGYTF. The CDR3 bases are TGCGCCAGCAGCTTGGAAGGGGGCCATGGCTACACCTTC. Complete variable domain (other parts from reference TRBV5-1 and TRBJ1-2): KAGVTQTPRYLIKTRGQQVTLSCSPISGHRSVSWYQQTPGQGLQFLFEYFSETQRNKGNFPGRFSGRQFSNSRSEMNVSTLELGDSALYLCASSLEGGHGYTFGSGTRLTVV.

This clonotype was recorded a few times. The chain uses TRBV27 and TRBJ1-1; D gene uncertain. V lost 6 bases to trimming and J lost 6 bases, with 17 bases between them. This CDR3 region has 14 residues. Germline V gene lookup returns CDR1 MNHEY and CDR2 SMNVEV (reference sequence). CDR3 loop: CASRPLRLIAEAFF. DNA of the CDR3: TGTGCCAGCAGACCTCTTCGGTTAATAGCTGAAGCTTTCTTT.

The rearrangement joins TRBV24-1 to TRBJ2-5; the match to TRBD2 covers 12 bases. V lost 6 bases, J lost 3 bases, and 10 bases stayed unmatched. Germline lookup yields CDR1 KGHDR and CDR2 SFDVKD. CDR3 length: 17 amino acids. In DNA, the CDR3 is TGTGCCACCAGTCCCGTACCCCGGACTAGCGGGAAAGAGACCCAGTACTTC. It encodes CATSPVPRTSGKETQYF.

This sequence joins TRBV4-2 and TRBJ2-2; TRBD2 agrees at 14 bases. The V gene's germline CDR1 is LGHNA and CDR2 YNFKEQ. The CDR3 runs to 15 residues. V was clipped by 3 bases and J by 8 bases; unmatched bases: 2. CDR3 residues: CASSHGLAGGGELFF. The CDR3 nucleotides are TGTGCCAGCAGCCATGGACTAGCGGGAGGTGGGGAGCTGTTTTTT.

This clonotype was counted between two and nine times. This chain links TRBV4-3 with TRBJ2-5; TRBD1 agrees at 8 bases. Germline V gene lookup returns CDR1 LGHNA and CDR2 YSLEER. CDR3 size: 16 residues. Trimming removed 4 bases from V and 5 bases from J; junction bases left unmatched: 12. CDR3 protein: CASSPHDRGGGETQYF. In DNA form, the CDR3 reads TGCGCCAGCAGCCCACACGACAGGGGTGGAGGTGAGACCCAGTACTTC.

This sequence joins TRBV18 and TRBJ2-3, with D hard to call. Trimming removed 1 base at V and 2 bases at J, with 4 bases between. CDR1 and CDR2 from the germline V gene are KGHSH and LQKENI. This CDR3 has 13 amino acids. The CDR3 region is CASSPQVTDTQYF. The CDR3 coding sequence is TGTGCCAGCTCACCACAGGTCACAGATACGCAGTATTTT.

The chain has TRBV10-3 and TRBJ2-5; D call uncertain. This CDR3 is 14 amino acids long. CDR1 and CDR2 (germline): ENHRY, SYGVKD. V was clipped by 2 bases and J by 2 bases, with 9 bases between them. The CDR3 nucleotides are TGTGCCATCAGTGAGAGTGGCAGTCAAGAGACCCAGTACTTC. It is translated as CAISESGSQETQYF.

This clonotype was recorded many times. The chain combines TRBV12-3 or TRBV12-4 with TRBJ2-1, with 8 bases lining up with TRBD1. There are 14 residues in the CDR3. With V trimmed by 6 bases and J by 7 bases, 8 bases remained unmatched. This CDR3 is CASRADRGTNEQFF. The CDR3 DNA sequence: TGTGCCAGCAGGGCTGACAGGGGAACGAATGAGCAGTTCTTC.

Only a few counts were recorded for this clonotype. The rearrangement joins TRBV29-1 to TRBJ2-2; D ambiguous. The length of the CDR3 is 13 residues. Germline V CDR1 and CDR2: SQVTM, ANQGSEA. V lost 6 bases, J lost 2 bases, and 10 bases lay in between. The CDR3 bases are TGCAGCGTCCAATGGGAAAACACCGGGGAGCTGTTTTTT. Protein sequence: CSVQWENTGELFF.

Regarding this clonotype: One junction end disagrees with the germline gene, perhaps due to a read error. V is TRBV9 and J is TRBJ2-7; TRBD2 might be the D (5 bases). CDR3 length equals 12 residues. Germline V gene data show CDR1 as SGDLS and CDR2 as YYNGEE. The CDR3: CASSVDDRRPLF. The CDR3 DNA sequence: TGTGCCAGCAGCGTAGATGATCGGAGGCCCCTCTTC. Combining the CDR3 with reference TRBV9 and TRBJ2-7 gives the whole variable domain DSGVTQTPKHLITATGQRVTLRCSPRSGDLSVYWYQQSLDQGLQFLIQYYNGEERAKGNILERFSAQQFPDLHSELNLSSLELGDSALYFCASSVDDRRPLFGPGTRLTVT.

The chain uses TRBV24-1 and TRBJ2-6; D remains ambiguous. The germline V and J ends were trimmed by 2 bases and 1 base, with 5 bases remaining between them. This CDR3 has 15 amino acids. Germline V gives CDR1 KGHDR, CDR2 SFDVKD. In DNA form, the CDR3 reads TGTGCCACCAGTGATTCTAGATCTGGGGCCAACGTCCTGACTTTC. Protein: CATSDSRSGANVLTF.

There are many counts of this clonotype. Here the CDR3 reads CSVEWREASYEQYF. DNA of the CDR3: TGCAGCGTTGAGTGGCGGGAGGCCTCCTACGAGCAGTACTTC. The chain employs TRBV29-1 and TRBJ2-7; 8 bases fit TRBD2. CDR1 and CDR2 from the germline V gene are SQVTM and ANQGSEA. The V gene end was trimmed by 3 bases and the J gene end by 0 bases; junction bases not matched to a gene: 4. There are 14 residues in the CDR3.

This clonotype was detected a few times. The V and J genes are TRBV25-1 and TRBJ1-1; perhaps TRBD1 as D (5 bases). The V gene's germline CDR1 is MGHDK and CDR2 SYGVNS. V lost 6 bases, J lost 4 bases, and 12 bases lay in between. This CDR3 is built from 13 residues. CDR3 protein: CASSQWGSTEAFF. In DNA form, the CDR3 reads TGTGCCAGCAGCCAATGGGGGTCCACTGAAGCTTTCTTT.

This clonotype was seen a few times. The V call is TRBV4-1, the J call TRBJ2-1, with 11 bases fitting TRBD2. Germline assignment: CDR1 MGHRA and CDR2 YSYEKL. The V gene end was trimmed by 3 bases and the J gene end by 5 bases; junction bases not matched to a gene: 6. The CDR3 has 16 amino acids. The DNA of the CDR3 is TGCGCCAGCAGCCAGCCGACTAGCGGGATCGACAATGAGCAGTTCTTC. The encoded protein is CASSQPTSGIDNEQFF.

This clonotype was detected only a few times. The V and J genes are TRBV6-5 and TRBJ1-1, with 7 bases that match TRBD1. The CDR3 totals 16 residues. The V gene's germline CDR1 is MNHEY and CDR2 SVGAGI. Trimming at V came to 1 base and at J to 7 bases, leaving 12 bases not matched to a gene. The CDR3 bases are TGTGCCAGCAGTTACTTATGGGCAGGGGGTGGAGGTGAAGCTTTCTTT. Protein sequence: CASSYLWAGGGGEAFF.

This clonotype was found a few times. The chain combines TRBV28 with TRBJ2-7, with TRBD2 matching over 7 bases. V was clipped by 4 bases and J by 2 bases; unmatched bases: 11. CDR1 is MDHEN, CDR2 SYDVKM, per germline. The CDR3 is 16 amino acids. CDR3 amino acids: CASSSPSAGTTYEQYF. The CDR3 DNA is TGTGCCAGCAGTTCACCCTCAGCCGGGACTACCTACGAGCAGTACTTC. The full variable domain, in which reference TRBV28 and TRBJ2-7 provide the parts outside the CDR3, is DVKVTQSSRYLVKRTGEKVFLECVQDMDHENMFWYRQDPGLGLRLIYFSYDVKMKEKGDIPEGYSVSREKKERFSLILESASTNQTSMYLCASSSPSAGTTYEQYFGPGTRLTVT.

The chain carries TRBV5-5 and TRBJ2-1; D is unresolved. The CDR3 extends over 13 amino acids. Per germline, CDR1 SGHKS and CDR2 YYEKEE (reference sequence). The V and J ends lost 1 base and 8 bases respectively, with 10 bases between them. CDR3 protein: CASSLLLGHEQFF. CDR3 sequence (DNA): TGTGCCAGCAGCTTGCTTCTCGGGCATGAGCAGTTCTTC. The whole variable domain, remainder taken from reference TRBV5-5 and TRBJ2-1, is DAGVTQSPTHLIKTRGQQVTLRCSPISGHKSVSWYQQVLGQGPQFIFQYYEKEERGRGNFPDRFSARQFPNYSSELNVNALLLGDSALYLCASSLLLGHEQFFGPGTRLTVL.

This chain uses TRBV21-1 with TRBJ2-1; the D call in the table, TRBD1, was not verified against the DNA. TRBV21-1 is shown as a pseudogene. The CDR3 length is 15 residues. CDR3 sequence reads: CASIGPGTAYNEQFF. DNA for the CDR3: TGTGCCAGCATCGGACCGGGGACGGCCTACAATGAGCAGTTCTTC.